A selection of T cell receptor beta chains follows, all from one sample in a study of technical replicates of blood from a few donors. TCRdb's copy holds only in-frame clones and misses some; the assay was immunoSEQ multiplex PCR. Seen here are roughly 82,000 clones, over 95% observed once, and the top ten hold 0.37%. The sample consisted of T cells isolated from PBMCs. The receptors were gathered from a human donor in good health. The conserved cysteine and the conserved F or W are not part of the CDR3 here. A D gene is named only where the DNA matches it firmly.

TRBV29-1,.,SVEVRGLERTEAF
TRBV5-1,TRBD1,ASSSWTGGDTEAF
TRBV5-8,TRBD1,ASSFGTGIYEQY
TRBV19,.,ASSLQGSTEAF
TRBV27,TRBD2,ASRRRAGGTDTQY
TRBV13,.,ASSKRAGYEQY
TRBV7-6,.,ASSNGVSGANVLT
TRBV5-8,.,ASIPDLRRTFPI
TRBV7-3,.,ASAGSTNEKLF
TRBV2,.,ASSDPGEGLYEQY
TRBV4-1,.,ASRKAGDTEAF
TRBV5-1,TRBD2,ASSLLAVYNEQF
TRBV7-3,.,ASSLKPTGTEAF
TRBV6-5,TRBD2,ASSELATYEQY
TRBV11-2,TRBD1,ASSDRTGLAKNIQY
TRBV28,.,ASSFGQRPYEQY
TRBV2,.,ASRSWGQIYEQY
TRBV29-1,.,SVGGGGNQPQH
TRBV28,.,ASSLTQGFNYEQY
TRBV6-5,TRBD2,ASSYKAREYAYEQY
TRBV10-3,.,AISESETGMNTEAF
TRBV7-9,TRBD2,ASSAGLAGANTGELF
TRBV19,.,ASSIGGVNTEAF
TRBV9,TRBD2,ASSVGLAGSTYNEQF
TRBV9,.,ASSVAWGGLLNEKLF
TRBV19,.,ASNYGPGEDNTEAF
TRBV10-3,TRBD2,AISGRGGGGDSYEQY
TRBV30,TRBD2,AWSDGLAGSNEQF
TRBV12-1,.,ASSRHPRNNYEQY
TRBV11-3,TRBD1,ASSLGGGHETQY
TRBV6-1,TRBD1,ASLKGQQVYGYT
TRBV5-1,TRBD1,ASSSGQGAAGANVLT
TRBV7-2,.,ASTQGWGRYEQY
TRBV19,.,ASSVQGSYGYT
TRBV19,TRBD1,ATHTGQGGVYGYT
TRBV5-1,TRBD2,ASFRIPGTRNTGELF
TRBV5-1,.,ASSLAGAATGNEKLF
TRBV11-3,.,ASSLTSLNTEAF
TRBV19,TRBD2,ASSPGGIYYEQY
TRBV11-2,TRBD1,ASSQGTAYEQY
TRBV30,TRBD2,AGSGGAHEQY